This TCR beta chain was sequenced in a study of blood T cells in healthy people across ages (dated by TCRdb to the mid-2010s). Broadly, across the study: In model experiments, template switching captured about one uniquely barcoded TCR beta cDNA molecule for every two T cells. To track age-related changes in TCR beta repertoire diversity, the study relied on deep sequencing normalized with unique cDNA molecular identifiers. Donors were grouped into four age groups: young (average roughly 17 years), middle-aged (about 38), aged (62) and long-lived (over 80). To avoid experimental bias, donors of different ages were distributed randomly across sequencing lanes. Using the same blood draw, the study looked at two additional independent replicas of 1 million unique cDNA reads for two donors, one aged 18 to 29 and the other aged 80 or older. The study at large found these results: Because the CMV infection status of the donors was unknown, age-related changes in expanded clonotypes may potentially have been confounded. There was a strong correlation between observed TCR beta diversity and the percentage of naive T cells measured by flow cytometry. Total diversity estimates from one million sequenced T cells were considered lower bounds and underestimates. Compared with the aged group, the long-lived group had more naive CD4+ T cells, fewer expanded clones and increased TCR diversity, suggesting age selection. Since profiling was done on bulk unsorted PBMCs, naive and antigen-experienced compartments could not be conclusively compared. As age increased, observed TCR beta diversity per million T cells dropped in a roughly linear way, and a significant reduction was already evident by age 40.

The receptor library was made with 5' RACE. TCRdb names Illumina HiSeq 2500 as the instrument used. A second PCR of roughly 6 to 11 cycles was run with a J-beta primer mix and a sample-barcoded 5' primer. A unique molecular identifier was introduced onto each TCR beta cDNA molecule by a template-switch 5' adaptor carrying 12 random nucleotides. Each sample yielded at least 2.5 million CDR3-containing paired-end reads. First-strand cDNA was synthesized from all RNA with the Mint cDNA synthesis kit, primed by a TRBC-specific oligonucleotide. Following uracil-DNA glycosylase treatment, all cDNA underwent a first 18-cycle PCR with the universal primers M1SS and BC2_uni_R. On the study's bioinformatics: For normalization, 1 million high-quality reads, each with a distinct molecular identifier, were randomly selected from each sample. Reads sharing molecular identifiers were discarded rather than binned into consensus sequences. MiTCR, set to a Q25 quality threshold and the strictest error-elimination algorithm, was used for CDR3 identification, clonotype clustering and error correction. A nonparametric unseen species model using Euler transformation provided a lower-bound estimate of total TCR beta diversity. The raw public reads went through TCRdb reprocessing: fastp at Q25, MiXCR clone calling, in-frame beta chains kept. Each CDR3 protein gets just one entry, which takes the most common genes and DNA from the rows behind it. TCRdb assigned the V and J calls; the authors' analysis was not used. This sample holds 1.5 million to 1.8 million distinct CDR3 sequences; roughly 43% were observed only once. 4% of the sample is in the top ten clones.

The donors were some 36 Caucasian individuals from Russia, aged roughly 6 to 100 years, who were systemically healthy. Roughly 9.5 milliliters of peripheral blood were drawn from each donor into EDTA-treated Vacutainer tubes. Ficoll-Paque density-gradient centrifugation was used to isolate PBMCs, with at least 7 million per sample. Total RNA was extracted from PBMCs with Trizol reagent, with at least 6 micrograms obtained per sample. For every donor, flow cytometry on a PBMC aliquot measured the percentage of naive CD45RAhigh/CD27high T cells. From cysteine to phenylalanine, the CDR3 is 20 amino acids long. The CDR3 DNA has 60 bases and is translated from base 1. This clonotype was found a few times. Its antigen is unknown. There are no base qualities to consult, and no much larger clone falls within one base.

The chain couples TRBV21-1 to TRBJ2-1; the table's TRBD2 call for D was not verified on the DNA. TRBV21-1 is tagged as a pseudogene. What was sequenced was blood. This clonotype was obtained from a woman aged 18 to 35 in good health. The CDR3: CASSKVTSGRTSVGYNEQFF. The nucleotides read TGTGCCAGCAGCAAAGTAACCTCCGGACGGACTAGCGTCGGATACAATGAGCAGTTCTTC.